The rows below give T cell receptor beta chains drawn from one sample of a study of T cell repertoires in aging, cancer and after chemotherapy. A single record per CDR3 protein comes from TCRdb applying MiXCR to the multiplex PCR reads. This table has 3,000 or so distinct CDR3 sequences, 33% appearing once. Sequencing was carried out using blood. Every receptor here comes from a human donor with a solid tumor. The CDR3 runs from the conserved cysteine through the conserved F or W. A D gene is named only where the DNA matches it firmly. Clone size is shown for a subset of rows, as once, few, many or a class of expanded clone.

D gene | J gene | V gene | clone size | CDR3 protein | CDR3 DNA
NA | TRBJ2-1 | TRBV6-2/TRBV6-3 | NA | CASRGLAGNEQFF | TGTGCCAGCAGAGGGTTGGCAGGGAATGAGCAGTTCTTC
TRBD1 | TRBJ2-6 | TRBV30 | medium-sized | CAWSQTGIVSGANVLTF | TGTGCCTGGAGTCAGACAGGGATTGTCTCTGGGGCCAACGTCCTGACTTTC
NA | TRBJ2-7 | TRBV5-6 | NA | CASSWDKAYEQYF | TGTGCCAGCAGCTGGGACAAAGCCTACGAGCAGTACTTC
TRBD1 | TRBJ1-2 | TRBV19 | few | CASSIAVDRANYGYTF | TGTGCCAGTAGTATAGCCGTCGACAGGGCTAACTATGGCTACACCTTC
NA | TRBJ1-5 | TRBV19 | NA | CASSYVIENQPQHF | TGTGCCAGTAGTTACGTTATTGAGAATCAGCCCCAGCATTTT
TRBD2 | TRBJ2-1 | TRBV14 | few | CASSQEGGGVYNEQFF | TGTGCCAGCAGCCAAGAGGGCGGGGGAGTCTACAATGAGCAGTTCTTC
NA | TRBJ2-1 | TRBV24-1 | NA | CATSDRDIQLYNEQFF | TGTGCCACCAGTGATCGTGACATTCAGCTTTACAATGAGCAGTTCTTC
NA | TRBJ2-5 | TRBV6-4 | NA | CASSEGLGRETQYF | TGTGCCAGCAGTGAGGGGCTTGGGCGAGAGACCCAGTACTTC
TRBD2 | TRBJ2-5 | TRBV20-1 | few | CSARISTSGVNLQETQYF | TGCAGTGCTAGAATTTCGACTAGCGGGGTGAACCTCCAAGAGACCCAGTACTTC
NA | TRBJ1-2 | TRBV27 | medium-sized | CATKSEFYGYTF | TGTGCCACAAAAAGCGAGTTCTATGGCTACACCTTC
NA | TRBJ1-2 | TRBV6-5 | NA | CASSLYRVGYGYTF | TGTGCCAGCAGTTTATACAGGGTTGGATATGGCTACACCTTC
TRBD1 | TRBJ1-4 | TRBV27 | NA | CASSTWTGGKEKLFF | TGTGCCAGCAGTACCTGGACAGGGGGCAAAGAAAAACTGTTTTTT
NA | TRBJ2-1 | TRBV7-9 | few | CASTDPGVRNNEQFF | TGTGCCAGCACCGATCCGGGGGTTCGGAACAATGAGCAGTTCTTC
TRBD1 | TRBJ2-7 | TRBV12-3/TRBV12-4 | NA | CASSPRTGTYEQYF | TGTGCCAGCAGCCCCCGGACAGGGACTTACGAGCAGTACTTC
TRBD2 | TRBJ2-1 | TRBV18 | NA | CASSPPGLAGGNEQFF | TGTGCCAGCTCACCACCGGGTCTGGCGGGGGGTAATGAGCAGTTCTTC
NA | TRBJ2-1 | TRBV6-4 | few | CASSAHHPTSRPYNEQFF | TGTGCCAGCAGCGCACACCACCCCACTAGCCGCCCCTACAATGAGCAGTTCTTC
TRBD2 | TRBJ2-1 | TRBV27 | medium-sized | CATLAGGLIGLTNEQFF | TGTGCCACCCTAGCGGGGGGGCTAATAGGGTTGACCAATGAGCAGTTCTTC
NA | TRBJ2-7 | TRBV27 | few | CASSLGGGGGSYEQYF | TGTGCCAGCAGTTTAGGGGGGGGGGGCGGATCCTACGAGCAGTACTTC
NA | TRBJ2-5 | TRBV20-1 | NA | CSAEGPGGETQYF | TGCAGTGCGGAGGGGCCTGGAGGGGAGACCCAGTACTTC
TRBD1 | TRBJ2-2 | TRBV6-5 | NA | CASHRGTGELFF | TGTGCCAGCCACAGGGGCACCGGGGAGCTGTTTTTT
NA | TRBJ2-2 | TRBV18 | NA | CASSPQTNTGELFF | TGTGCCAGCTCACCACAAACCAACACCGGGGAGCTGTTTTTT
TRBD1 | TRBJ1-1 | TRBV7-9 | few | CASSSDRGNTEAFF | TGTGCCAGCAGCTCGGACAGGGGAAACACTGAAGCTTTCTTT
NA | TRBJ2-3 | TRBV5-1 | NA | CASSFGKTSTDTQYF | TGCGCCAGCAGCTTCGGGAAGACTAGCACAGATACGCAGTATTTT
NA | TRBJ1-2 | TRBV6-1 | few | CASREYGYTF | TGTGCCAGCAGGGAGTATGGCTACACCTTC
NA | TRBJ2-4 | TRBV7-6 | NA | CASSLAPVAKNIQYF | TGTGCCAGCAGCTTAGCCCCGGTAGCCAAAAACATTCAGTACTTC
NA | TRBJ1-2 | TRBV6-5 | few | CASNPMWTADGYTF | TGTGCCAGCAATCCAATGTGGACAGCAGATGGCTACACCTTC
NA | TRBJ2-3 | TRBV15 | few | CATSSGGHGSTDTQYF | TGTGCCACCAGCAGTGGGGGACACGGGAGCACAGATACGCAGTATTTT